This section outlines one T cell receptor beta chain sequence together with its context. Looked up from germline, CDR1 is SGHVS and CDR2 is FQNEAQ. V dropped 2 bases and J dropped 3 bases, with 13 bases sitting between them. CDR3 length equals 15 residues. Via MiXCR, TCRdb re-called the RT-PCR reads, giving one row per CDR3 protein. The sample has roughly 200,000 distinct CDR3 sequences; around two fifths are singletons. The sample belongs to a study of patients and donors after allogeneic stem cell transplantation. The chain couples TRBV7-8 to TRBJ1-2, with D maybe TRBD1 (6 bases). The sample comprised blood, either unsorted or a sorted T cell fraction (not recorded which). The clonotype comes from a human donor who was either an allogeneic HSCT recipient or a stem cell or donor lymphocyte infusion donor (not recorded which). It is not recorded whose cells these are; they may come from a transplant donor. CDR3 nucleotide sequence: TGTGCCAGCAGCTTAAGCCGGGACATCGACTATGGCTACACCTTC. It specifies CASSLSRDIDYGYTF.